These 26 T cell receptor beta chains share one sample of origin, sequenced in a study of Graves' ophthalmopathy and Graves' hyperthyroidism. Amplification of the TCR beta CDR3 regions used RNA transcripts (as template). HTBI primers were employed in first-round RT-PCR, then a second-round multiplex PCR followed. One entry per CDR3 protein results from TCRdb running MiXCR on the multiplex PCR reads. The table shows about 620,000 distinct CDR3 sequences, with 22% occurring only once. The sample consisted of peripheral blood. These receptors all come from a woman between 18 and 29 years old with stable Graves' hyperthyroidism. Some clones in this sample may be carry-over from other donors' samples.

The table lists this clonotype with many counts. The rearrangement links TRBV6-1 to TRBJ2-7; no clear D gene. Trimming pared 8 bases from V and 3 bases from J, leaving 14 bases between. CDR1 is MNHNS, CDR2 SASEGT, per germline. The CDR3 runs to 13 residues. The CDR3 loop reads CASLGPEDYEQYF. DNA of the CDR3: TGTGCCAGCCTCGGACCTGAAGACTACGAGCAGTACTTC.

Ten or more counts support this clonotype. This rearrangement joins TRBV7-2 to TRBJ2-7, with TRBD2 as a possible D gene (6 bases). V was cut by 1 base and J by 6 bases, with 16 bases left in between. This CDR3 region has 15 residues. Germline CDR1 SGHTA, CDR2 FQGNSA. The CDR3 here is CASSLGRGREGEQYF. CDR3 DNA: TGTGCCAGCAGCTTAGGGCGGGGCCGAGAGGGCGAGCAGTACTTC.

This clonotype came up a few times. The CDR3 region is CASSQDRVMLAFF. The CDR3 bases are TGTGCCAGCAGCCAAGATCGGGTGATGCTAGCTTTCTTT. The chain combines TRBV14 with TRBJ1-1, with D hard to call. Germline V gene data show CDR1 as SGHDN and CDR2 as FVKESK. The CDR3 consists of 13 residues. The ends were cut back, 0 bases at V and 10 bases at J, with 12 bases in the middle.

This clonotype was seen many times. The CDR3 coding sequence is TGTGCCAGCAGCGGAGGGGGCGAGGGCGACTATGGCTACACCTTC. Amino acid sequence: CASSGGGEGDYGYTF. The chain recombines TRBV9 with TRBJ1-2; 7 nucleotides align to TRBD1. With V trimmed by 3 bases and J by 3 bases, 8 bases remained unmatched. The CDR3 extends over 15 amino acids. CDR1 and CDR2 (germline): SGDLS, YYNGEE.

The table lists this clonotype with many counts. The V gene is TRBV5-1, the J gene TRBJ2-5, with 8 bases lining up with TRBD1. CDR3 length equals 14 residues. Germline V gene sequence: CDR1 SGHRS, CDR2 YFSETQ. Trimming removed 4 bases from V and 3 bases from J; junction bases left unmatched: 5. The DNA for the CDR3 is TGCGCCAGCAGCACGGGACAGGAGAAAGAGACCCAGTACTTC. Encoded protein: CASSTGQEKETQYF.

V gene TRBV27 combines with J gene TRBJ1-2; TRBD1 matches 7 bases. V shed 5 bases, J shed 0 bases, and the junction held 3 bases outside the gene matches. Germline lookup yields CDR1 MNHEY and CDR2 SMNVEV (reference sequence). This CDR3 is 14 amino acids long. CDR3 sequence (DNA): TGTGCCAGCAGTCAGGACAGGTCTAACTATGGCTACACCTTC. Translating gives CASSQDRSNYGYTF.

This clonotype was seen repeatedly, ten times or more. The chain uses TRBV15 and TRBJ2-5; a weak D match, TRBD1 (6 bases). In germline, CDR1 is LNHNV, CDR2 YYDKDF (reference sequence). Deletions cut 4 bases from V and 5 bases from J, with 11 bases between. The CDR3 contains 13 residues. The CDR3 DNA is TGTGCCACCAGCAAACCGAGGGGGGAGACCCAGTACTTC. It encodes CATSKPRGETQYF.

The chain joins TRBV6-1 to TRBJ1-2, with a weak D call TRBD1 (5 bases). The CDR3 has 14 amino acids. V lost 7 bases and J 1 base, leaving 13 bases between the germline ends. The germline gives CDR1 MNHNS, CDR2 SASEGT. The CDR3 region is CASKRDSNNYGYTF. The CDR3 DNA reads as TGTGCCAGCAAAAGAGACAGCAATAACTATGGCTACACCTTC.

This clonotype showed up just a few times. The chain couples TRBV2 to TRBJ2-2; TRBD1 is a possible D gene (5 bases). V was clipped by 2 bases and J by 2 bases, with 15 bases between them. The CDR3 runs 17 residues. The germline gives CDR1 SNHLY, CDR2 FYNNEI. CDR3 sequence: CASSERLRQGNTGELFF. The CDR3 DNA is TGTGCCAGCAGTGAACGTCTGCGGCAGGGAAACACCGGGGAGCTGTTTTTT.

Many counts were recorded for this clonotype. The CDR3 sequence: CASSFVNYGYTF. The CDR3 DNA sequence: TGTGCCAGCAGTTTTGTAAACTATGGCTACACCTTC. The rearrangement uses TRBV28 and TRBJ1-2; D uncertain. This CDR3 contains 12 residues. V gave up 3 bases and J gave up 2 bases, with 4 bases separating them. Germline-derived CDR1 and CDR2 are MDHEN and SYDVKM.

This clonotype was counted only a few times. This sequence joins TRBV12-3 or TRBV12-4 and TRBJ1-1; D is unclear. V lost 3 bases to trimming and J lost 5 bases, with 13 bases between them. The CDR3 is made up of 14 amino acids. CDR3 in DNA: TGTGCCAGCAGTTTCTCAGCAGAACTGACTGAAGCTTTCTTT. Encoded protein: CASSFSAELTEAFF.

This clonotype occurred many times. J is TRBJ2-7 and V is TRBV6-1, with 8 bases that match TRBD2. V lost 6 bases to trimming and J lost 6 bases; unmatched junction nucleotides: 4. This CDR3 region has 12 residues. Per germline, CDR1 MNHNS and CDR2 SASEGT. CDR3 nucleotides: TGTGCCAGCAGCGGGGGGGCGGCCGAGCAGTACTTC. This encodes CASSGGAAEQYF.

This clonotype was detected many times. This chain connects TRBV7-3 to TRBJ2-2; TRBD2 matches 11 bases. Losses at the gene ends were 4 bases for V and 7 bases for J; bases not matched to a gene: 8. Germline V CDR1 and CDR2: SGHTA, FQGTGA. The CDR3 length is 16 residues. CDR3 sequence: CASSSDSGRAIGELFF. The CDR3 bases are TGTGCCAGCAGCTCCGATAGCGGGAGGGCCATCGGGGAGCTGTTTTTT.

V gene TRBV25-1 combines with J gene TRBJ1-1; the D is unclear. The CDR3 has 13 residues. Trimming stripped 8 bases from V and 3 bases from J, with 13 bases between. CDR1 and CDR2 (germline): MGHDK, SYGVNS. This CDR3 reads CASSGFEYTEAFF. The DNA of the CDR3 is TGTGCCAGCTCCGGGTTCGAGTACACTGAAGCTTTCTTT.

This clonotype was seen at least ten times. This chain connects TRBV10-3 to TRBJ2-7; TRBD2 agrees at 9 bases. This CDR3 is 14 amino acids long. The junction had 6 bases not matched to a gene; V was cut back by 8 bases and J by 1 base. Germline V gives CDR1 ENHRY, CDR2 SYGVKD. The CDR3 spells CAIWAGGPSYEQYF. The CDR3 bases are TGTGCCATCTGGGCGGGAGGGCCATCCTACGAGCAGTACTTC.

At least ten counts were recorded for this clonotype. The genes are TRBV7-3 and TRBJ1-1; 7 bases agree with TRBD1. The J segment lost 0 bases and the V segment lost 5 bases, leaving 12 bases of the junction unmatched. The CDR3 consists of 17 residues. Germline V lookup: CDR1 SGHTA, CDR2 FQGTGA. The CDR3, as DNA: TGTGCCAGCAGCCACCCCCCGGGACAGAGCATGAACACTGAAGCTTTCTTT. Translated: CASSHPPGQSMNTEAFF.

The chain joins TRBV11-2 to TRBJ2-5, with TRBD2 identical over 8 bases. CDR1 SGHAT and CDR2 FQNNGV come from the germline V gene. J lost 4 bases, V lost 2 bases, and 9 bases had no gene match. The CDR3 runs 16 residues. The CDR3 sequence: CASSLRLRGERETQYF. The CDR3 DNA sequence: TGTGCCAGCAGCTTAAGGCTGCGGGGGGAGAGAGAGACCCAGTACTTC.

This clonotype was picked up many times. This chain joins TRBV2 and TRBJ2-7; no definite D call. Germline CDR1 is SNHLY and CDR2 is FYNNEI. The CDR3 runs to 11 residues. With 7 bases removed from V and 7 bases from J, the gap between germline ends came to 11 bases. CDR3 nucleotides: TGTGCCAGCACCTGGGCTGGAGAGCAGTACTTC. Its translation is CASTWAGEQYF. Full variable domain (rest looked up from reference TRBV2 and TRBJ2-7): EPEVTQTPSHQVTQMGQEVILRCVPISNHLYFYWYRQILGQKVEFLVSFYNNEISEKSEIFDDQFSVERPDGSNFTLKIRSTKLEDSAMYFCASTWAGEQYFGPGTRLTVT.

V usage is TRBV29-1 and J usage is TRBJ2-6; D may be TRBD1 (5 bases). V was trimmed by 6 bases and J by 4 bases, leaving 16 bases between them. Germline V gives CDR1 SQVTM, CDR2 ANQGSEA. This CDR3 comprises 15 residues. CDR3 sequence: CSVYQGSAGANVLTF. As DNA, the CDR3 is TGCAGCGTCTACCAGGGTTCTGCCGGGGCCAACGTCCTGACTTTC.

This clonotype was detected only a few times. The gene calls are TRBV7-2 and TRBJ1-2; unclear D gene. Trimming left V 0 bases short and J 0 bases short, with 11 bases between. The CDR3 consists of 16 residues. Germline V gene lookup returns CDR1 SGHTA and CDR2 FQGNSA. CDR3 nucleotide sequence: TGTGCCAGCAGCTTAGCGAGGACTGATACTAACTATGGCTACACCTTC. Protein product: CASSLARTDTNYGYTF.

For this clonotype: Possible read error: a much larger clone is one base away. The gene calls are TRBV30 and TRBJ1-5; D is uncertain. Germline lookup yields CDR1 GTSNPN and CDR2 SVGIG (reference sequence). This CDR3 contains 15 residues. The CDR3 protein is CASSASGVRNQPQRF. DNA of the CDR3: TGTGCCTCCTCCGCTTCCGGGGTTCGCAATCAGCCCCAGCGTTTT.

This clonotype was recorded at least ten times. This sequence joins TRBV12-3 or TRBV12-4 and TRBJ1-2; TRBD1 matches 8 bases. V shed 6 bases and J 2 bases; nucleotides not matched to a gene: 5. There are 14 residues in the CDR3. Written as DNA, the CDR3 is TGTGCCAGCAGGACGACAGGGGTGAACTATGGCTACACCTTC. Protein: CASRTTGVNYGYTF.

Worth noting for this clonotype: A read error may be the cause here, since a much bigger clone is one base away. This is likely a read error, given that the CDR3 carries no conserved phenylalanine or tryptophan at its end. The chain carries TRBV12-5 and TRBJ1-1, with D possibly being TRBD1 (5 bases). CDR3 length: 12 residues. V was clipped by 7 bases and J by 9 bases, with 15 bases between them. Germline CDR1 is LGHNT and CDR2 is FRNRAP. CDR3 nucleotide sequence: TGTGCTAGTGCCCCCGGGGGAGGGCAAGCTTTCGTT. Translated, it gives CASAPGGGQAFV.

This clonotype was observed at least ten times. CDR3 in amino acids: CASTRGSNEAFF. Here the CDR3 DNA reads TGTGCCAGTACCCGGGGTTCGAATGAAGCTTTCTTT. V and J are TRBV19 and TRBJ1-1; D not resolved. V lost 7 bases, J lost 7 bases, and 13 bases lay in between. Germline loops: CDR1 LNHDA, CDR2 SQIVND (reference sequence). This CDR3 has 12 residues.

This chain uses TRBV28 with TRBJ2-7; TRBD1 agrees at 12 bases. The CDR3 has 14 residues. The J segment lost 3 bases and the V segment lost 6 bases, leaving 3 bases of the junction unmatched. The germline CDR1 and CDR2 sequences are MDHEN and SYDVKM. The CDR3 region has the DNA TGTGCCAGCAGCGGGACAGGGGGCCGCTACGAGCAGTACTTC. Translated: CASSGTGGRYEQYF.

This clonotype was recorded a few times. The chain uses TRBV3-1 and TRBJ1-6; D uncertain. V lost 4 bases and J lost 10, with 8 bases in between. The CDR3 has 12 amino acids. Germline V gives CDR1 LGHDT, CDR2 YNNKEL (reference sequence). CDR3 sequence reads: CASSLRQSPLHF. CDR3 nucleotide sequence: TGTGCCAGCAGCCTTCGGCAATCACCCCTCCACTTT.